Following are 26 T cell receptor beta chains from one sample sequenced in a study of radiation and T cells in renal cell carcinoma. The time point: blood 4 weeks post-SBRT, at nephrectomy. The sample's treatment: 15 Gy SBRT to primary tumor, nephrectomy 4 weeks later. Only in-frame clones appear in the TCRdb table, and some are missing; sequencing was by immunoSEQ multiplex PCR. This table holds roughly 45,000 clones, roughly four fifths found once. The sequencing here drew on blood, taken from a patient whose treatment included radiotherapy and nephrectomy. These receptor sequences come from a woman in her seventies with renal cell carcinoma.

This clone was seen just once. The rearrangement uses TRBV5-4 and TRBJ2-3; possibly TRBD2 for D (7 bases). This CDR3 comprises 14 residues. Trimming shortened V by 0 bases and J by 7 bases, and 12 bases separated the two germline ends. Germline V lookup: CDR1 SGHNT, CDR2 YYREEE (reference sequence). CDR3: CASSLEGGVNTQYF. The DNA for the CDR3 is TGTGCCAGCAGCTTGGAGGGGGGGGTAAATACGCAGTATTTT.

This clone was picked up one time. J is TRBJ2-7 and V is TRBV28, with a possible D match to TRBD2 (6 bases). CDR3 length: 14 residues. V was trimmed by 7 bases and J by 2 bases, leaving 15 bases between them. Germline V gene sequence: CDR1 MDHEN, CDR2 SYDVKM. The CDR3 spells CASKGPGGPYEQYF. In nucleotides, the CDR3 is TGTGCCAGCAAAGGCCCAGGAGGGCCCTACGAGCAGTACTTC. Combining the CDR3 with reference TRBV28 and TRBJ2-7 gives the whole variable domain DVKVTQSSRYLVKRTGEKVFLECVQDMDHENMFWYRQDPGLGLRLIYFSYDVKMKEKGDIPEGYSVSREKKERFSLILESASTNQTSMYLCASKGPGGPYEQYFGPGTRLTVT.

The CDR3 loop reads CASRVQGRPQHF. The CDR3 DNA follows: TGTGCCAGCAGGGTACAGGGACGGCCCCAGCATTTT. The rearrangement joins TRBV6-1 to TRBJ1-5; D possibly corresponds to TRBD1 (6 bases). Trimming shortened V by 6 bases and J by 9 bases, and 12 bases separated the two germline ends. The CDR3 is 12 residues long. CDR1 is MNHNS, CDR2 SASEGT, per germline.

In this sample, this clone turned up a few times. The chain uses TRBV5-4 and TRBJ2-5, with TRBD1 identical over 8 bases. J was trimmed by 3 bases and V by 4 bases; bases with no gene match: 8. The germline CDR1 and CDR2 sequences are SGHNT and YYREEE (reference sequence). The CDR3 contains 15 residues. CDR3 residues: CASSPGQGGEETQYF. The CDR3 coding sequence is TGTGCCAGCAGCCCCGGACAGGGAGGAGAAGAGACCCAGTACTTC.

This sequence joins TRBV25-1 and TRBJ2-1; TRBD2 matches 9 bases. J was trimmed by 10 bases and V by 3 bases; bases with no gene match: 19. The germline V gene has CDR1 MGHDK and CDR2 SYGVNS. The CDR3 length is 18 residues. DNA of the CDR3: TGTGCCAGCAGTGACCCCCCCGGGGTAGCGGGAGCTGGGGGAGAGCAGTTCTTC. Its translation: CASSDPPGVAGAGGEQFF.

This chain connects TRBV4-3 to TRBJ2-1; TRBD2 matches at 11 bases. The length of the CDR3 is 16 residues. With 0 bases clipped from V and 7 bases from J, the junction kept 5 bases outside the gene matches. Germline V lookup: CDR1 LGHNA, CDR2 YSLEER. CDR3 protein: CASSQDPSGRKNEQFF. CDR3 in DNA: TGCGCCAGCAGCCAAGATCCTAGCGGGAGGAAGAATGAGCAGTTCTTC.

By proportion, this clone is medium-sized. The chain couples TRBV7-6 to TRBJ1-2; TRBD1 agrees at 8 bases. This CDR3 region has 13 residues. V was pared by 1 base and J by 6 bases, with 1 base of the junction left unmatched. Germline V gene data show CDR1 as SGHVS and CDR2 as FNYEAQ. Here the CDR3 reads CASSLGQGHGYTF. The CDR3 region has the DNA TGTGCCAGCAGCTTAGGACAGGGGCATGGCTACACCTTC.

J is TRBJ1-5 and V is TRBV5-1; D not certain. The CDR3 covers 16 residues. V lost 0 bases and J 5 bases, leaving 15 bases between the germline ends. Per the germline V gene, CDR1 is SGHRS and CDR2 is YFSETQ. DNA of the CDR3: TGCGCCAGCAGCTTGGAGGGAAGGAACGATCATCAGCCCCAGCATTTT. It is translated as CASSLEGRNDHQPQHF.

This clone was found a few times. The CDR3 DNA is TGTGCCAGCAGCTTCATAAGAGGGGCCGATACGAGCTCCTACGAGCAGTACTTC. This encodes CASSFIRGADTSSYEQYF. The chain carries TRBV5-5 and TRBJ2-7; tentatively, D is TRBD1 or TRBD2 (5 bases each). The germline CDR1 and CDR2 sequences are SGHKS and YYEKEE (reference sequence). V gave up 2 bases and J gave up 0 bases, with 21 bases separating them. The CDR3 totals 18 residues.

The chain recombines TRBV28 with TRBJ1-1; 9 nucleotides line up with TRBD1. Losses at the gene ends were 8 bases for V and 4 bases for J; bases not matched to a gene: 8. The CDR3 extends over 14 amino acids. Germline lookup yields CDR1 MDHEN and CDR2 SYDVKM. The CDR3 DNA reads as TGTGCCAGCTCACCCGGGACAGGGATCACTGAAGCTTTCTTT. Translation: CASSPGTGITEAFF.

This chain connects TRBV6-5 to TRBJ2-3; possibly TRBD1 or TRBD2 for D (5 bases each). CDR1 and CDR2 (germline): MNHEY, SVGAGI. The CDR3 sequence is 13 residues long. V was shortened by 2 bases and J by 2 bases, with 5 bases between the two germline ends. The CDR3, as DNA: TGTGCCAGCAGTTACGGGACCACAGATACGCAGTATTTT. This codes for CASSYGTTDTQYF.

This chain links TRBV9 with TRBJ2-5; TRBD2 aligns across 7 bases. The CDR3 sequence is 15 residues long. In germline, CDR1 is SGDLS, CDR2 YYNGEE. J was trimmed by 5 bases and V by 0 bases; bases with no gene match: 7. The CDR3, as DNA: TGTGCCAGCAGCGTAGTAGCTAGCGGTAGGGAGACCCAGTACTTC. It yields the protein CASSVVASGRETQYF.

The rearrangement joins TRBV27 to TRBJ2-2; the D gene could be TRBD1 or TRBD2 (5 bases each). The CDR3 contains 13 residues. Per the germline V gene, CDR1 is MNHEY and CDR2 is SMNVEV (reference sequence). V was shortened by 3 bases and J by 8 bases, with 10 bases between the two germline ends. The CDR3 DNA reads as TGTGCCAGCAGTTTGGGACCCACAGGGGAGCTGTTTTTT. It translates to CASSLGPTGELFF.

V usage is TRBV29-1 and J usage is TRBJ2-3; D is tentatively TRBD1 or TRBD2 (5 bases each). The CDR3 totals 12 residues. With 5 bases removed from V and 7 bases from J, the gap between germline ends came to 13 bases. CDR1 and CDR2 (germline): SQVTM, ANQGSEA. The CDR3 reads CSVPGATYTQYF. The DNA of the CDR3 is TGCAGCGTTCCCGGGGCTACTTATACGCAGTATTTT.

This clone was seen only a few times. The chain links TRBV19 to TRBJ1-4; no clear D gene. Trimming removed 5 bases from V and 7 bases from J, with 14 bases in between. CDR3 length: 14 residues. The germline gives CDR1 LNHDA, CDR2 SQIVND (reference sequence). CDR3 amino acids: CASSFSDRVEKLFF. The CDR3 coding sequence is TGTGCCAGTAGTTTTTCGGACCGCGTTGAAAAACTGTTTTTT.

This sequence joins TRBV4-1 and TRBJ2-2; possibly TRBD1 or TRBD2 for D (5 bases each). Per the germline V gene, CDR1 is MGHRA and CDR2 is YSYEKL. The CDR3 has 14 amino acids. V was cut by 4 bases and J by 5 bases, with 11 bases left in between. CDR3 DNA sequence: TGCGCCAGCAGCCTGGGGGAAGGGACCGGGGAGCTGTTTTTT. Its protein product is CASSLGEGTGELFF.

The rearrangement links TRBV11-3 to TRBJ2-5; the D is unclear. Per the germline V gene, CDR1 is SGHNT and CDR2 is YENEEA. Trimming took off 5 bases at V and 2 bases at J, with 9 bases between the two ends. The CDR3 runs 13 residues. The CDR3 sequence is CASSLGPQETQYF. The CDR3 bases are TGTGCCAGCAGCCTTGGACCGCAAGAGACCCAGTACTTC.

The CDR3 region is CASGSGDYGYTF. The CDR3 nucleotides read TGTGCTAGTGGTTCAGGGGACTATGGCTACACCTTC. The V and J genes are TRBV12-5 and TRBJ1-2, with D tentatively TRBD1 (6 bases). Germline V gene lookup returns CDR1 LGHNT and CDR2 FRNRAP. V was clipped by 4 bases and J by 3 bases, with 6 bases between them. The CDR3 has 12 amino acids. Full variable domain (rest looked up from reference TRBV12-5 and TRBJ1-2): DARVTQTPRHKVTEMGQEVTMRCQPILGHNTVFWYRQTMMQGLELLAYFRNRAPLDDSGMPKDRFSAEMPDATLATLKIQPSEPRDSAVYFCASGSGDYGYTFGSGTRLTVV.

The chain joins TRBV4-3 to TRBJ2-5; 7 bases agree with TRBD1. Germline-derived CDR1 and CDR2 are LGHNA and YSLEER. The CDR3 covers 15 residues. The ends lost 4 bases at V and 2 bases at J; junction bases unmatched: 7. This chain's CDR3 is CASSLGTVGQETQYF. The CDR3 coding sequence is TGCGCCAGCAGCCTAGGGACAGTGGGGCAAGAGACCCAGTACTTC.

The genes are TRBV6-5 and TRBJ1-2; tentatively, D is TRBD1 (6 bases). Germline lookup yields CDR1 MNHEY and CDR2 SVGAGI. V was shortened by 2 bases and J by 7 bases, with 20 bases between the two germline ends. CDR3 size: 16 residues. The CDR3 sequence is CASSYGGQGRASGYTF. The CDR3 bases are TGTGCCAGCAGTTACGGGGGGCAGGGTCGGGCCTCTGGCTACACCTTC.

V gene TRBV5-1 combines with J gene TRBJ1-2, with a tentative D call TRBD1 (6 bases). V was cut by 7 bases and J by 3 bases, with 10 bases left in between. Germline values: CDR1 SGHRS, CDR2 YFSETQ. The CDR3 totals 12 residues. The CDR3 bases are TGCGCCAGCGGACAGAGCGACTATGGCTACACCTTC. Amino acid sequence: CASGQSDYGYTF.

J is TRBJ2-3 and V is TRBV7-9; D is uncertain. V dropped 5 bases and J dropped 2 bases, with 11 bases sitting between them. CDR3 length: 14 residues. The germline V gene has CDR1 SEHNR and CDR2 FQNEAQ (reference sequence). CDR3 in amino acids: CASSPTTITDTQYF. The DNA for the CDR3 is TGTGCCAGCAGCCCCACTACGATCACAGATACGCAGTATTTT.

This clone appeared a few times. The CDR3 nucleotides are TGTGCCAGCAGTGAAGCTAGCGGGTCGGCGGGTGAGCAGTTCTTC. This codes for CASSEASGSAGEQFF. The chain recombines TRBV6-1 with TRBJ2-1; TRBD2 matches 7 bases. Germline CDR1 and CDR2: MNHNS and SASEGT. The CDR3 is made up of 15 amino acids. The ends lost 0 bases at V and 9 bases at J; junction bases unmatched: 8.

V usage is TRBV29-1 and J usage is TRBJ2-5; perhaps TRBD1 as D (7 bases). The CDR3 spans 15 residues. Germline lookup yields CDR1 SQVTM and CDR2 ANQGSEA. V gave up 7 bases and J gave up 5 bases, with 23 bases separating them. The CDR3 spells CSAGVRGEIGETQYF. The CDR3 DNA is TGCAGCGCTGGGGTCAGGGGGGAAATCGGGGAGACCCAGTACTTC.

The genes are TRBV5-1 and TRBJ2-2, with D possibly being TRBD2 (5 bases). The V end was cut by 3 bases, the J end by 1 base, with 10 bases between. Germline values: CDR1 SGHRS, CDR2 YFSETQ. The CDR3 spans 15 residues. In nucleotides, the CDR3 is TGCGCCAGCAGCTGGAGGACGCAGAACACCGGGGAGCTGTTTTTT. Translated: CASSWRTQNTGELFF.

The genes are TRBV6-1 and TRBJ1-1; 7 bases fit TRBD1. V shed 3 bases, J shed 11 bases, and the junction held 15 bases outside the gene matches. There are 15 residues in the CDR3. CDR1 is MNHNS, CDR2 SASEGT, per germline. The chain's CDR3 is CASSDQGVPPKDAFF. CDR3 DNA: TGTGCCAGCAGTGACCAGGGGGTCCCTCCTAAAGACGCTTTCTTT.